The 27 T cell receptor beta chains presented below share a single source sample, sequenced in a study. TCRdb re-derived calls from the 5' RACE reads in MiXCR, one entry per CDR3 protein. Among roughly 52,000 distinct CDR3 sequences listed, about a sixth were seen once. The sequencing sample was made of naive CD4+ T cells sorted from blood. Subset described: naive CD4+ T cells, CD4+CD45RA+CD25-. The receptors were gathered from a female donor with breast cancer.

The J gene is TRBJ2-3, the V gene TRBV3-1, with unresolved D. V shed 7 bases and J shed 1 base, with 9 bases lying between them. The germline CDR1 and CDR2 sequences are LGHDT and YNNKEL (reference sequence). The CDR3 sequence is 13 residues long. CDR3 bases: TGTGCCAGCACGTCTGCAGGCACAGATACGCAGTATTTT. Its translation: CASTSAGTDTQYF.

DNA of the CDR3: TGTGCCAGCAGTGCCCTCCCGGGACAGGGGTACCACGAGCAGTACTTC. Translation: CASSALPGQGYHEQYF. V gene TRBV28 combines with J gene TRBJ2-7; the match to TRBD1 covers 10 bases. Germline CDR1 MDHEN, CDR2 SYDVKM. The CDR3 sequence is 16 residues long. V dropped 5 bases and J dropped 5; count of bases not matched to a gene: 12.

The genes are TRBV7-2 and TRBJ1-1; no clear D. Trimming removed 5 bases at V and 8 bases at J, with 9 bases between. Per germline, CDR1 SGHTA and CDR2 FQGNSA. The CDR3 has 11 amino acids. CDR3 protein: CASSPHREAFF. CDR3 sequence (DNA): TGTGCCAGCAGCCCCCACCGGGAAGCTTTCTTT.

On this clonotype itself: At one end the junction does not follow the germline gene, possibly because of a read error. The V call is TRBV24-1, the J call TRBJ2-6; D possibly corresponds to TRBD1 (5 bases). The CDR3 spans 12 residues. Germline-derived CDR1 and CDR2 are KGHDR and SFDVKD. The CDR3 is CATPAGADVLTF. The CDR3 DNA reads TGTGCCACCCCTGCTGGGGCCGACGTCCTGACTTTC.

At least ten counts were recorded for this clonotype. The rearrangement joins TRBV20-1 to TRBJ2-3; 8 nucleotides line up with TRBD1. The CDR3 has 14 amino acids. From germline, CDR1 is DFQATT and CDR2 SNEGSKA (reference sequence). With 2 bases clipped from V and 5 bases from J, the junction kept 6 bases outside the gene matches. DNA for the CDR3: TGCAGTGCTAGACGCAGGGGGCGAGTAGATACGCAGTATTTT. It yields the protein CSARRRGRVDTQYF.

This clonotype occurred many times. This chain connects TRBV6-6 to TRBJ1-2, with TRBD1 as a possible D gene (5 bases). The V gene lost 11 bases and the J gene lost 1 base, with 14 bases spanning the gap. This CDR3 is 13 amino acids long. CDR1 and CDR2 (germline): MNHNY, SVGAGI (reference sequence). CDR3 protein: CAGWGEINYGYTF. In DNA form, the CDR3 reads TGTGCCGGGTGGGGGGAAATTAACTATGGCTACACCTTC.

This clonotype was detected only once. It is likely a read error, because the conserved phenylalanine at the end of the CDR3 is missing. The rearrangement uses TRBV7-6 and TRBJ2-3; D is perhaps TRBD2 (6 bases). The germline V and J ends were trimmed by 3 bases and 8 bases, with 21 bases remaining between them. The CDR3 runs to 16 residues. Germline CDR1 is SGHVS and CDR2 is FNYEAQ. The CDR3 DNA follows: TGTGCCAGCAGCTTTTCCCGGGAGAAGTCGGATATTACGCAGTATCTT. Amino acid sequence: CASSFSREKSDITQYL.

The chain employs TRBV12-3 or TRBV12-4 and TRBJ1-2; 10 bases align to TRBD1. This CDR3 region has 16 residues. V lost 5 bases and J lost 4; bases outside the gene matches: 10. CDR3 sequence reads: CASSPLGTGDSYGYTF. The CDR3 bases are TGTGCCAGCAGTCCCTTAGGGACAGGGGATAGCTATGGCTACACCTTC.

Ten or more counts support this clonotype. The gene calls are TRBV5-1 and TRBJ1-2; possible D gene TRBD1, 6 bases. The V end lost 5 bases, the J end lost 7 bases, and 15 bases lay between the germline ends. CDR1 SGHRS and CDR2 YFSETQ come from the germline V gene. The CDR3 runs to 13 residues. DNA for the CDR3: TGCGCCAGCAGATCCGAAGGGGGTGGTGGCTACACCTTC. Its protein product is CASRSEGGGGYTF.

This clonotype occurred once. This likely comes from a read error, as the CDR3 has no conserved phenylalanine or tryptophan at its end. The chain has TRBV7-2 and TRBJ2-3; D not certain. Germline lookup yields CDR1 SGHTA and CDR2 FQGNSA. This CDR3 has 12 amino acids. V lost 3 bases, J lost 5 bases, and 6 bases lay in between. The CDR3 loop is CASSFYRDTQYV. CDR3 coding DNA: TGTGCCAGCAGCTTTTATAGAGATACGCAGTATGTT.

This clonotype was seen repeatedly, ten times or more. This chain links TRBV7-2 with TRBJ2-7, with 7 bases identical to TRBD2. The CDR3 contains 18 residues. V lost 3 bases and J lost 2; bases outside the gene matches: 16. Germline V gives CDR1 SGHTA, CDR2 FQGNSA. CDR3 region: CASSFKIGLAVKTYEQYF. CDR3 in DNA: TGTGCCAGCAGCTTCAAAATAGGGCTAGCGGTTAAGACCTACGAGCAGTACTTC.

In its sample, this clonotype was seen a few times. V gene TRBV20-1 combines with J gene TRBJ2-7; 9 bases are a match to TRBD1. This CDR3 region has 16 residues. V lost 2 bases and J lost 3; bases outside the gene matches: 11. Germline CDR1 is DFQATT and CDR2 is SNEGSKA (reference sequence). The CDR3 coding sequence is TGCAGTGCTAGAAGTGGAGGGACAGGGATAATCTACGAGCAGTACTTC. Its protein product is CSARSGGTGIIYEQYF.

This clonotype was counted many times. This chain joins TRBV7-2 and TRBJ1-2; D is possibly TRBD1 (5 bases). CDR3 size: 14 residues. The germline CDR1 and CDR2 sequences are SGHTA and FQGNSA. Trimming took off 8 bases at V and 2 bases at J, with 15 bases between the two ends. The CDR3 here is CASLLVGENYGYTF. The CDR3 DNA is TGTGCCAGCCTCCTTGTGGGGGAGAACTATGGCTACACCTTC. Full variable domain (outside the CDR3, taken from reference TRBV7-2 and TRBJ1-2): GAGVSQSPSNKVTEKGKDVELRCDPISGHTALYWYRQSLGQGLEFLIYFQGNSAPDKSGLPSDRFSAERTGGSVSTLTIQRTQQEDSAVYLCASLLVGENYGYTFGSGTRLTVV.

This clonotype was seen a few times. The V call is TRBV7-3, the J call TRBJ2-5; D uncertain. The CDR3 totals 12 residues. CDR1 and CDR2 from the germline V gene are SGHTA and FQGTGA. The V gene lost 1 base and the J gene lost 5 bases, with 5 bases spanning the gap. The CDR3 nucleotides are TGTGCCAGCAGCTTAATAGGCGAGACCCAGTACTTC. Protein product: CASSLIGETQYF. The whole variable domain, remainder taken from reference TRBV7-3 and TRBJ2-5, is GAGVSQTPSNKVTEKGKYVELRCDPISGHTALYWYRQSLGQGPEFLIYFQGTGAADDSGLPNDRFFAVRPEGSVSTLKIQRTERGDSAVYLCASSLIGETQYFGPGTRLLVL.

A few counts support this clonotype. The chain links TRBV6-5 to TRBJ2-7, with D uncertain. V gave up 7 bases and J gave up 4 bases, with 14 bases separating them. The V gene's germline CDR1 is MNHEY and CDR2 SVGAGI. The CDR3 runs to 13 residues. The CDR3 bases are TGTGCCAGCAAATCAGACGGATTATACGAGCAGTACTTC. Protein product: CASKSDGLYEQYF.

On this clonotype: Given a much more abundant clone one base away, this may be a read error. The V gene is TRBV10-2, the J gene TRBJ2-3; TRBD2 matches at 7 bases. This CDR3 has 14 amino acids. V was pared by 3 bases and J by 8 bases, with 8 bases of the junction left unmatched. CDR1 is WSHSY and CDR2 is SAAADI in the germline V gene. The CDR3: CASSESGGSSTQYF. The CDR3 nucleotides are TGCGCCAGCAGTGAATCGGGAGGATCGAGTACGCAGTATTTT.

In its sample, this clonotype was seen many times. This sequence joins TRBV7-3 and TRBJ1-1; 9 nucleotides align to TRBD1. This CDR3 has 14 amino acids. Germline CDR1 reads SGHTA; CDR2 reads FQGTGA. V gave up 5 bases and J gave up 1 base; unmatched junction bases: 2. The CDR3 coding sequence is TGTGCCAGCAGCGTGACAGGGGGGAACACTGAAGCTTTCTTT. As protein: CASSVTGGNTEAFF. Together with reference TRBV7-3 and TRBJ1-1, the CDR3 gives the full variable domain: GAGVSQTPSNKVTEKGKYVELRCDPISGHTALYWYRQSLGQGPEFLIYFQGTGAADDSGLPNDRFFAVRPEGSVSTLKIQRTERGDSAVYLCASSVTGGNTEAFFGQGTRLTVV.

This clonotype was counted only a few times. CDR3 sequence reads: CASSLEGTGADTQYF. The CDR3, as DNA: TGCGCCAGCAGCTTGGAGGGAACAGGGGCGGATACGCAGTATTTT. This chain joins TRBV5-1 and TRBJ2-3; 7 bases are shared with TRBD1. The germline V gene encodes CDR1 SGHRS and CDR2 YFSETQ. Unmatched junction bases numbered 7, after V lost 0 bases and J lost 6 bases. The CDR3 extends over 15 amino acids.

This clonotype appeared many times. CDR3 protein: CSAPRTGYLTETQYF. Written as DNA, the CDR3 is TGCAGTGCCCCAAGGACAGGTTACCTAACAGAGACCCAGTACTTC. This chain joins TRBV20-1 and TRBJ2-5; 7 nucleotides line up with TRBD1. Germline values: CDR1 DFQATT, CDR2 SNEGSKA (reference sequence). V shed 6 bases, J shed 4 bases, and the junction held 14 bases outside the gene matches. CDR3 length: 15 amino acids.

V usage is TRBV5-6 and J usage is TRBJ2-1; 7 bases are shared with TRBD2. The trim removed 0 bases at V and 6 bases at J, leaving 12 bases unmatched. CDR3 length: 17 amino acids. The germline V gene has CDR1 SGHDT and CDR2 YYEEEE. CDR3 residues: CASSLAVLRLAPNEQFF. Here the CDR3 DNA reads TGTGCCAGCAGCTTGGCCGTGTTAAGACTAGCTCCCAATGAGCAGTTCTTC.

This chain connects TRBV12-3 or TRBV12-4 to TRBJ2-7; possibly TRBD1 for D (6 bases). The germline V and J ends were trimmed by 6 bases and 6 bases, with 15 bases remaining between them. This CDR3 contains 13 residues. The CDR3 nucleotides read TGTGCCAGCAGCCTTGGGACACTCCGCGAGCAGTACTTC. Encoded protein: CASSLGTLREQYF.

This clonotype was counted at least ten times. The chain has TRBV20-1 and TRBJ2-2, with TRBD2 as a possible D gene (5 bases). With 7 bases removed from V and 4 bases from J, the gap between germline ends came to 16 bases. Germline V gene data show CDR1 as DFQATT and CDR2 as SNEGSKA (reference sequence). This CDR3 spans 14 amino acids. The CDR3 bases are TGCAGTGTCAAGGGCCCCGGAGGCACCGGGGAGCTGTTTTTT. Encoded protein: CSVKGPGGTGELFF.

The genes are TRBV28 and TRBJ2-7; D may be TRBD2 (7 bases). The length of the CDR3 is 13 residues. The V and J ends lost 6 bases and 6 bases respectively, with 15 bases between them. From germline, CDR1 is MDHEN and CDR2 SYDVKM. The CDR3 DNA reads TGTGCCAGCAGCGGGGGGCAGGGGATCGAGCAGTACTTC. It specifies CASSGGQGIEQYF. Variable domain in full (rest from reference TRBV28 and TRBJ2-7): DVKVTQSSRYLVKRTGEKVFLECVQDMDHENMFWYRQDPGLGLRLIYFSYDVKMKEKGDIPEGYSVSREKKERFSLILESASTNQTSMYLCASSGGQGIEQYFGPGTRLTVT.

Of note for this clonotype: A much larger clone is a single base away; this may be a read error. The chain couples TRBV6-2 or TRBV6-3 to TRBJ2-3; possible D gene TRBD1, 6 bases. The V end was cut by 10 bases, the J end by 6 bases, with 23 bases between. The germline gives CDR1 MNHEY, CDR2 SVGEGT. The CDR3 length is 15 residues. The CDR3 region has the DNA TGTGCCACTTCCCTCCAGGGGCCCGCGCTGGATACGCAGTATTTT. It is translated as CATSLQGPALDTQYF.

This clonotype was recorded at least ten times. As DNA, the CDR3 is TGTGCCAGCAGCCAAGCTCTCCCTGGGGGCTCATCGCAAGAGACCCAGTACTTC. As protein: CASSQALPGGSSQETQYF. The chain uses TRBV3-1 and TRBJ2-5; D might be TRBD1 (6 bases). The germline V gene encodes CDR1 LGHDT and CDR2 YNNKEL (reference sequence). The germline V and J ends were trimmed by 1 base and 2 bases, with 20 bases remaining between them. The CDR3 spans 18 residues.

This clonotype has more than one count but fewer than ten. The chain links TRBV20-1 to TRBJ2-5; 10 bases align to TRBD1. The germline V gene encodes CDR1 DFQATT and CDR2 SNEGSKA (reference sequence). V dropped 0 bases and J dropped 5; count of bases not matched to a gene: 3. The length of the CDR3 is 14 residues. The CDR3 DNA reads TGCAGTGCTAGAGATAGACAGGGGGCGGAGACCCAGTACTTC. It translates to CSARDRQGAETQYF.

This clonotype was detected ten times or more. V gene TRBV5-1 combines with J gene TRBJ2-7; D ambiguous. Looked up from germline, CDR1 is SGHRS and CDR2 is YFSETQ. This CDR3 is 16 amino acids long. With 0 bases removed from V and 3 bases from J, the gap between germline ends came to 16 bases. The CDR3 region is CASSLEVDLVDYEQYF. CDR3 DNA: TGCGCCAGCAGCTTGGAGGTCGACCTGGTGGACTACGAGCAGTACTTC. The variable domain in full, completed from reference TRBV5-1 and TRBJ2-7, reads KAGVTQTPRYLIKTRGQQVTLSCSPISGHRSVSWYQQTPGQGLQFLFEYFSETQRNKGNFPGRFSGRQFSNSRSEMNVSTLELGDSALYLCASSLEVDLVDYEQYFGPGTRLTVT.